This T cell receptor (beta chain) was obtained from a study of blood T cell repertoires in COVID-19. Study background: The United States, Italy and Spain were the sources of the acute and convalescent COVID-19 samples.

Measured with immunoSEQ multiplex PCR; TCRdb has only the in-frame clones, and not every one. The sample records fewer than 450,000 clones, less than 95% being singletons. Participants came from roughly 23 US areas, aged roughly 18 to 95 years. The origin of this receptor is a man in his late teens or twenties who had recovered from COVID-19. The specimen sequenced was PBMCs or T cells enriched from blood (not recorded which).

The CDR3 coding sequence is TGTGCCAGCACCCCAGGGGTTCTGGCGAGCACTGAAGCTTTCTTT. Translation: CASTPGVLASTEAFF. J is TRBJ1-1 and V is TRBV6-5; the D gene is possibly TRBD1 (6 bases). Germline-derived CDR1 and CDR2 are MNHEY and SVGAGI. V was shortened by 7 bases and J by 4 bases, with 19 bases between the two germline ends. The length of the CDR3 is 15 residues.